This TCR beta chain was documented in a study of T cell changes during pregnancy in multiple sclerosis. Sequencing used immunoSEQ multiplex PCR; TCRdb keeps in-frame clones, though not all of them. The table includes some 93,000 clones, roughly nine tenths detected once. Trimming took off 1 base at V and 5 bases at J, with 6 bases between the two ends. This CDR3 comprises 12 residues. Looked up from germline, CDR1 is SGHRS and CDR2 is YFSETQ. The TCR sequence derives from a female donor in good health, enrolled as a control in a pregnancy study. The material sequenced was peripheral blood, taken after pregnancy. The chain employs TRBV5-1 and TRBJ2-5, with D unclear. CDR3: CASSLTGETQYF. CDR3 nucleotides: TGCGCCAGCAGCTTGACGGGTGAGACCCAGTACTTC.